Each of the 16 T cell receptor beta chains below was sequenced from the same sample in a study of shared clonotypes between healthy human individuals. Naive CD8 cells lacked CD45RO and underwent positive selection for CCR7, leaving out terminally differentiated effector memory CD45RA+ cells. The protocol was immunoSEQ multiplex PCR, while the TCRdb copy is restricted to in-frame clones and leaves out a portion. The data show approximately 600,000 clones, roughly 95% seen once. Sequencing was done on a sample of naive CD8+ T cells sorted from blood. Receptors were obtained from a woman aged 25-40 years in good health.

The CDR3: CASSLGPDGEQYF. CDR3 DNA sequence: TGCGCCAGCAGCTTGGGGCCGGACGGAGAGCAGTACTTC. The rearrangement uses TRBV5-1 and TRBJ2-7; D gene uncertain. The CDR3 sequence is 13 residues long. The germline gives CDR1 SGHRS, CDR2 YFSETQ. V was trimmed by 0 bases and J by 7 bases, leaving 11 bases between them.

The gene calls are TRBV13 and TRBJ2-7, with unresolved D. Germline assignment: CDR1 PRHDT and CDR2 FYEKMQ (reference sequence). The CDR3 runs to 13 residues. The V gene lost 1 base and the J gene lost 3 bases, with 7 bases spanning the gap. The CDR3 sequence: CASSLAPNYEQYF. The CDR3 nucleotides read TGTGCCAGCAGCTTAGCGCCCAACTACGAGCAGTACTTC.

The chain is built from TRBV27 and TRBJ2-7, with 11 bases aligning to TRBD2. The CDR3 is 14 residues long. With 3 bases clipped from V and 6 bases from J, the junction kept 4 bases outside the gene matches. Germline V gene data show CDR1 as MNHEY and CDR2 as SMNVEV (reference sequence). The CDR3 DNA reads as TGTGCCAGCAGTTTCACTAGCGGGAGAGCCGAGCAGTACTTC. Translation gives CASSFTSGRAEQYF.

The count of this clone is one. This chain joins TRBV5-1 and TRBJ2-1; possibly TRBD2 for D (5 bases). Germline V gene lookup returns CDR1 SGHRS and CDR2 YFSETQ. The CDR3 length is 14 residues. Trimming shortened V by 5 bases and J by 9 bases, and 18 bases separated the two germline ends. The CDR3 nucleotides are TGCGCCAGCAGTTTGAATTTGGGAGCTGCTGAGCAGTTCTTC. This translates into CASSLNLGAAEQFF.

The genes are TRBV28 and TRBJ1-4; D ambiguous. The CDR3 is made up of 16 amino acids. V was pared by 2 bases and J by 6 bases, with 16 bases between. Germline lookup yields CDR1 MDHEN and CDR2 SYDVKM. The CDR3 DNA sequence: TGTGCCAGCAGTTTACCCCACGGCCGAATAGATGAAAAACTGTTTTTT. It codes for CASSLPHGRIDEKLFF.

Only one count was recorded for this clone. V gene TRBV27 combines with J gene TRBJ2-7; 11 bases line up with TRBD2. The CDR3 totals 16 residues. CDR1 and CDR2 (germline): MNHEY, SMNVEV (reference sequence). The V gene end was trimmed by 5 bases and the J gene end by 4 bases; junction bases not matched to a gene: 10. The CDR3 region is CASSPGIAGGFYEQYF. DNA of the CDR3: TGTGCCAGCAGTCCCGGCATAGCGGGAGGGTTTTACGAGCAGTACTTC.

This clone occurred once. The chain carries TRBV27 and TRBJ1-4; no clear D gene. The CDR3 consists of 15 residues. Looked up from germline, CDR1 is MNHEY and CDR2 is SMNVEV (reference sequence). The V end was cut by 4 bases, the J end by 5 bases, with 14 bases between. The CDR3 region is CASSSNRDPNEKLFF. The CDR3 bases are TGTGCCAGCAGTTCGAACCGGGATCCAAATGAAAAACTGTTTTTT.

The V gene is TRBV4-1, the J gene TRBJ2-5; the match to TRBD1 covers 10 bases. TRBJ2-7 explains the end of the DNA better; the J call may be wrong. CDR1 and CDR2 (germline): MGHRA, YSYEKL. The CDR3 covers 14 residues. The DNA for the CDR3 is TGCGCCAGCAGCCTGGACAGGGGGTTGGACGAGCAGTACTTC. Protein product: CASSLDRGLDEQYF.

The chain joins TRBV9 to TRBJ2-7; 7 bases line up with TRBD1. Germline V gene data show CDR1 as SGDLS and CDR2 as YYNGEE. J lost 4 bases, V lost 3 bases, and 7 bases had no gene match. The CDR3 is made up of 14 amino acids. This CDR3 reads CASSEGAGVYEQYF. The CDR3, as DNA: TGTGCCAGCAGCGAGGGGGCAGGTGTGTACGAGCAGTACTTC.

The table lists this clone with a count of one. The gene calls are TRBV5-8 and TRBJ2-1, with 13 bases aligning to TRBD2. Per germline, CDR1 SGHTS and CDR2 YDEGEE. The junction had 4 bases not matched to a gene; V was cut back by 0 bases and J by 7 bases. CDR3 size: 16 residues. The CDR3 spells CASSLGGLAGVNEQFF. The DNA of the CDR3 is TGTGCCAGCAGCTTGGGTGGACTAGCGGGAGTTAATGAGCAGTTCTTC. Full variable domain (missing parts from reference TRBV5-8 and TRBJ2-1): EAGVTQSPTHLIKTRGQQATLRCSPISGHTSVYWYQQALGLGLQFLLWYDEGEERNRGNFPPRFSGRQFPNYSSELNVNALELEDSALYLCASSLGGLAGVNEQFFGPGTRLTVL.

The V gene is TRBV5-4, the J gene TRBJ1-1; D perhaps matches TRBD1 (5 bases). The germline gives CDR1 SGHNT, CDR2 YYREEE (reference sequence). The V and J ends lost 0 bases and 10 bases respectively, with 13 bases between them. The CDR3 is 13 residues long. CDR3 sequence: CASSLAEGPVAFF. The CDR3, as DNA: TGTGCCAGCAGCTTGGCTGAGGGACCGGTAGCTTTCTTT.

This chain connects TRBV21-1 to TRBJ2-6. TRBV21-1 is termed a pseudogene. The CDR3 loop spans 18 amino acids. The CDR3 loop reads CASNQGPLRGSGANVLTF. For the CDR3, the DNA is TGTGCCAGCAACCAAGGACCTCTGAGGGGCTCTGGGGCCAACGTCCTGACTTTC.

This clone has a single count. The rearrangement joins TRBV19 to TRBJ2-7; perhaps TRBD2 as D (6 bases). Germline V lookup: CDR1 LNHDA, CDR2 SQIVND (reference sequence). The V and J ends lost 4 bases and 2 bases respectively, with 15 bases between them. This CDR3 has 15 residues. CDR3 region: CASSKSGEVPYEQYF. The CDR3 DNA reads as TGTGCCAGTAGTAAATCGGGGGAAGTACCCTACGAGCAGTACTTC. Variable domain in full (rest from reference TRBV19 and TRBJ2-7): DGGITQSPKYLFRKEGQNVTLSCEQNLNHDAMYWYRQDPGQGLRLIYYSQIVNDFQKGDIAEGYSVSREKKESFPLTVTSAQKNPTAFYLCASSKSGEVPYEQYFGPGTRLTVT.

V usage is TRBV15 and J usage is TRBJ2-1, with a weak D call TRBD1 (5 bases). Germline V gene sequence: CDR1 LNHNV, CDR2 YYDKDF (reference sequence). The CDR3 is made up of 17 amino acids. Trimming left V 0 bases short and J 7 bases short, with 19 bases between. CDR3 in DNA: TGTGCCACCAGCAGAGATAGGGGTTTGGGGCCGTCGAATGAGCAGTTCTTC. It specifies CATSRDRGLGPSNEQFF.

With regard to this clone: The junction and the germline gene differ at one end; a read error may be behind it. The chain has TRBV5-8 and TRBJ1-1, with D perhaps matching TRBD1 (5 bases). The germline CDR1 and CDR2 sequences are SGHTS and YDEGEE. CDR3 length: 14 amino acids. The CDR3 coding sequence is TGTGCCAGTAGCTTGATCCGGGACTTCACTGAAGCTTTCTTT. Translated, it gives CASSLIRDFTEAFF.

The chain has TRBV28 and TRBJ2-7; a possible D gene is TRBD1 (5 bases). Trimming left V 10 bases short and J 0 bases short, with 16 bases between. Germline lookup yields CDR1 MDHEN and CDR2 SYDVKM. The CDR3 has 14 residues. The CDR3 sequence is CATAPGISSYEQYF. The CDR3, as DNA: TGTGCCACCGCCCCAGGGATCAGCTCCTACGAGCAGTACTTC.